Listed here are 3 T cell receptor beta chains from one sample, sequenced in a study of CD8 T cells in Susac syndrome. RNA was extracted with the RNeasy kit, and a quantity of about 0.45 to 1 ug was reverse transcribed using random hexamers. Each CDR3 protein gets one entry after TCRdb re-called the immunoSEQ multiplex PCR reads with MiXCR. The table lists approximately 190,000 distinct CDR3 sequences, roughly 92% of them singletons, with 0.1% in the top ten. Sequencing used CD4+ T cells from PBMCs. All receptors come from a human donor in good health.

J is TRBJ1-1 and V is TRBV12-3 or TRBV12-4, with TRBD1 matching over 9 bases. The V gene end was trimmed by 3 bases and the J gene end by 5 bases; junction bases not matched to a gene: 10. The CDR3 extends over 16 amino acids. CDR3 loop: CASSFPITGGGTEAFF. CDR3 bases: TGTGCCAGCAGTTTCCCGATAACAGGGGGCGGAACTGAAGCTTTCTTT.

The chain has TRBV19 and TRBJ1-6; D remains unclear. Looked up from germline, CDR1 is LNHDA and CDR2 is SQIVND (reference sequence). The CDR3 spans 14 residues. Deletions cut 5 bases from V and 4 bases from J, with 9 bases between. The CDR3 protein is CASSRATYNSPLHF. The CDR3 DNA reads TGTGCCAGTAGTCGAGCTACTTATAATTCACCCCTCCACTTT.

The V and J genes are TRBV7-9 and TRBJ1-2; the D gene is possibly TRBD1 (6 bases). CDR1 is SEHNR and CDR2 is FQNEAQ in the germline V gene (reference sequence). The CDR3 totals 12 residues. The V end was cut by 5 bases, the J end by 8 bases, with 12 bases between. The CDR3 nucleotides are TGTGCCAGCAGCCCAAGGGGGGACGGCTACACCTTC. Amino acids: CASSPRGDGYTF.